The T cell receptor beta chain under discussion was sequenced for a study of T cells in Graves' hyperthyroidism and ophthalmopathy. As for the study in general: Specimen type is peripheral blood, collected at initial diagnosis prior to any treatment.

Subjects with ophthalmopathy showed a Clinical Activity Score no lower than 3, a NOSPECS grade no lower than 4, and a duration shorter than 3 months. Amplification of TCR beta CDR3 regions used RNA as the template. RT-PCR in the first round (using the HTBI primer set) targeted the TCR CDR3. One entry per CDR3 protein results from TCRdb running MiXCR on the multiplex PCR reads. There are about 410,000 distinct CDR3 sequences in the sample; around 15% occur only once, and around a fifth lies in the top ten. Findings and caveats of the study: Ophthalmopathy was identified by the model a median about six months ahead of onset.

This clonotype was detected ten times or more. Its antigen is not known. A much bigger clone sits one base away, suggesting this may be a read error. Because it lacks the conserved phenylalanine or tryptophan at the end, this CDR3 is likely a read error. The source is a woman aged 30 to 39 with Graves' ophthalmopathy. The specimen was blood.

CDR3 coding DNA: TGTGCCAGCAGCCAATTCCTGAACACTGAAGCTTTCTCT. Encoded protein: CASSQFLNTEAFS. The rearrangement links TRBV13 to TRBJ1-1, with D hard to call. Germline loops: CDR1 PRHDT, CDR2 FYEKMQ (reference sequence). The CDR3 is made up of 13 amino acids. Trimming left V 5 bases short and J 0 bases short, with 7 bases between.